Here is one T cell receptor (beta chain) with its context. This receptor's antigen is unknown. Nothing much larger sits one base from this clone, and base qualities are not available. TCRbeta CDR3 regions were amplified from genomic DNA by means of the immunoSEQ Assay, a bias-controlled multiplex PCR. Concerning the study's data processing: The number of nucleated cells in each sample was estimated from the amplification of reference gene primers within the assay. To quantify the absolute abundance of each unique TCRbeta CDR3 rearrangement, sequence reads were collapsed and filtered. For each sample, productive Simpson clonality was calculated by taking the square root of Simpson's diversity index across productive rearrangements. The immuneACCESS repertoire file appears here via TCRdb, limited to in-frame rearrangements. These files lack a portion of the clones; in checked studies, under half of the deficit traces to unresolved V genes, and the cause of the others is not known. V and J calls and clone size follow that table, whereas D and trimming were derived from the DNA. This sample comprises a few hundred thousand clones, around 84% of them detected only once. The top ten constitute approximately 1.6% of the sample.

From the germline V gene, CDR1 is SQVTM and CDR2 is ANQGSEA. Its CDR3 holds 11 amino acids, cysteine through phenylalanine. The retained sequence is limited to the CDR3, 33 bases, with the frame set at the first base. V loses 7 bases of germline sequence and J loses 1 base, and the interval between the two ends is 7 bases. This entry comes from a study of blood T cell repertoires in COVID-19 (dated by TCRdb to between 2020 and 2021). At the level of the whole study: Samples from collaborators originated in the United States, Italy and Spain and spanned both the acute and convalescent phases of COVID-19. The prospective study material was composed of cDNA or gDNA derived from T cells, B-cell-depleted T cells, or PBMCs. The dataset comprised deeply sampled blood TCRbeta repertoires from subjects exposed to, actively infected with, or recovered from COVID-19. A freely available public database, intended as a resource for researchers studying the immune response to SARS-CoV-2, is where the repertoires were released. The samples were drawn from the first 160 participants of the ongoing ImmuneRACE study and from some 1,300 subjects provided by 6 global collaborators. Sample metadata almost always included a de-identified subject ID, COVID-19 status, age in years and sex. Where HLA class I and class II types were available, the types were taken from metadata supplied by the sample provider, not from assay-based typing.

What the authors observed across the whole study: The quantity of clinical and demographic metadata differed by source and by participant and was supplied without curation.

Participants in the prospective study were enrolled through a virtual design, were aged about 18 to 100 years, and lived in 24 United States geographic areas. In the prospective study, cohorts were assigned on the basis of participant-reported clinical history obtained from a screening survey and a study questionnaire. Recovered participants in ImmuneRACE Cohort 3 were defined by two consecutive negative NP/OP PCR tests, clearance by a healthcare professional, or resolution of symptoms. In the prospective study, mobile phlebotomists collected whole blood, serum and a nasopharyngeal or oropharyngeal swab from each participant. Prospective study participants could optionally give additional blood draws and questionnaires over a roughly two-month period. Before DNA extraction, blood samples from the prospective study were shipped at room temperature or frozen.

This chain joins TRBV29-1 to TRBJ1-1, with TRBD1 perhaps the D gene, on 5 matching bases. The TCR sequence derives from a man aged 40-50 years who had recovered from COVID-19. Source material: PBMCs or T cells enriched from blood (not recorded which). The bases read TGCAGCGGAAGGGGGAACACTGAAGCTTTCTTT. Its product reads: CSGRGNTEAFF.